This passage covers 11 T cell receptor beta chains from one sample sequenced in a study of OX40 agonist ivuxolimab in advanced cancers. The table came from immunoSEQ multiplex PCR; TCRdb's copy has only in-frame clones and leaves some out. The sample yields tens of thousands of clones, roughly 88% seen once. This specimen consisted of CD4+ or CD8+ T cells sorted from blood, obtained in a trial of the OX40 agonist ivuxolimab. The origin of the receptors is an adult with an advanced solid tumor such as melanoma, head and neck, liver or kidney cancer.

The chain couples TRBV4-1 to TRBJ2-5; a weak D match, TRBD2 (5 bases). In germline, CDR1 is MGHRA, CDR2 YSYEKL. The CDR3 extends over 14 amino acids. V lost 1 base, J lost 11 bases, and 17 bases lay in between. CDR3 protein: CASSQGLWAGEQYF. CDR3 bases: TGCGCCAGCAGCCAAGGTTTATGGGCCGGGGAGCAGTACTTC.

The chain couples TRBV4-1 to TRBJ1-5, with a weak D call TRBD1 (5 bases). The CDR3 spans 15 residues. V was trimmed by 3 bases and J by 3 bases, leaving 12 bases between them. Germline loops: CDR1 MGHRA, CDR2 YSYEKL. This CDR3 reads CASSHDSLANQPQHF. CDR3 DNA: TGCGCCAGCAGCCATGACAGCTTGGCCAATCAGCCCCAGCATTTT.

The genes are TRBV27 and TRBJ1-6; 8 nucleotides align to TRBD1. The CDR3 is 15 residues long. Germline values: CDR1 MNHEY, CDR2 SMNVEV (reference sequence). With V trimmed by 0 bases and J by 6 bases, 1 base remained unmatched. The CDR3 is CASSLSGQGNSPLHF. The CDR3 coding sequence is TGTGCCAGCAGTTTATCCGGACAGGGTAATTCACCCCTCCACTTT.

V is TRBV5-8 and J is TRBJ2-5; D is possibly TRBD1 (5 bases). Deletions cut 7 bases from V and 3 bases from J, with 10 bases between. Germline assignment: CDR1 SGHTS and CDR2 YDEGEE. The CDR3 contains 12 residues. Here the CDR3 DNA reads TGTGCCAGCGCAAGGGGTGAAGAGACCCAGTACTTC. Residues: CASARGEETQYF.

This chain connects TRBV5-6 to TRBJ2-3, with TRBD2 matching 12 bases. Germline trimming cut 1 base from V and 0 bases from J; bases unmatched to any gene: 3. This CDR3 comprises 17 residues. Germline lookup yields CDR1 SGHDT and CDR2 YYEEEE. The CDR3 spells CASSLLGTSGSTDTQYF. The CDR3 bases are TGTGCCAGCAGCTTGCTGGGGACTAGCGGGAGCACAGATACGCAGTATTTT.

This chain uses TRBV28 with TRBJ2-2; D not certain. Germline-derived CDR1 and CDR2 are MDHEN and SYDVKM. V was shortened by 7 bases and J by 2 bases, with 8 bases between the two germline ends. The CDR3 sequence is 13 residues long. CDR3 amino acids: CASIGANTGELFF. The CDR3, as DNA: TGTGCCAGCATTGGTGCTAACACCGGGGAGCTGTTTTTT.

This clone was detected only a few times. This chain joins TRBV28 and TRBJ1-4; 8 bases fit TRBD1. The V and J ends lost 6 bases and 8 bases, in that order; junction bases with no gene match: 14. The CDR3 runs 16 residues. CDR1 is MDHEN, CDR2 SYDVKM, per germline. The CDR3 sequence is CASSSVSADRGEKLFF. The CDR3 region has the DNA TGTGCCAGCAGCTCCGTATCCGCTGACAGGGGAGAAAAACTGTTTTTT.

The J gene is TRBJ2-7, the V gene TRBV7-2; a weak D match, TRBD2 (5 bases). CDR3 size: 14 residues. Trimming pared 3 bases from V and 6 bases from J, leaving 15 bases between. Germline CDR1 and CDR2: SGHTA and FQGNSA. CDR3 DNA sequence: TGTGCCAGCAGCTTCGTCGGGAATATGGGCGAGCAGTACTTC. Translating gives CASSFVGNMGEQYF. Full variable domain (outside the CDR3, taken from reference TRBV7-2 and TRBJ2-7): GAGVSQSPSNKVTEKGKDVELRCDPISGHTALYWYRQSLGQGLEFLIYFQGNSAPDKSGLPSDRFSAERTGGSVSTLTIQRTQQEDSAVYLCASSFVGNMGEQYFGPGTRLTVT.

The rearrangement links TRBV11-2 to TRBJ2-1; D assignment may be TRBD1 or TRBD2 (5 bases each). Germline V lookup: CDR1 SGHAT, CDR2 FQNNGV. With 5 bases removed from V and 10 bases from J, the gap between germline ends came to 12 bases. The CDR3 extends over 12 amino acids. The CDR3 DNA reads TGTGCCAGCAGCCTTGGGGGTGGGGAGCAGTTCTTC. This codes for CASSLGGGEQFF.

The gene calls are TRBV4-1 and TRBJ2-7; D is uncertain. The CDR3 runs to 16 residues. Germline V CDR1 and CDR2: MGHRA, YSYEKL. V gave up 0 bases and J gave up 4 bases, with 16 bases separating them. The CDR3 here is CASSQESADRSYEQYF. The CDR3 DNA sequence: TGCGCCAGCAGCCAAGAATCGGCAGATCGTTCGTACGAGCAGTACTTC.

The chain uses TRBV27 and TRBJ2-2; either TRBD1 or TRBD2 may fit D (5 bases each). V was shortened by 5 bases and J by 2 bases, with 15 bases between the two germline ends. The germline gives CDR1 MNHEY, CDR2 SMNVEV (reference sequence). The CDR3 loop spans 16 amino acids. CDR3 in amino acids: CASSRGPQINTGELFF. The CDR3 DNA follows: TGTGCCAGCAGTCGGGGACCACAAATAAACACCGGGGAGCTGTTTTTT.